This T cell receptor (beta chain) was profiled in a study of cytomegalovirus exposure and HLA in healthy donors. Overall study findings and caveats: Analyzed later, association rates of TCRs varied across HLA loci, with DRB1 most and HLA-C fewest. Later analysis identified several of the most significant clusters that appeared linked to common viral pathogens.

The CDR3 covers 16 residues. Germline CDR1 is SGHDT and CDR2 is YYEEEE. V shed 0 bases, J shed 3 bases, and the junction held 8 bases outside the gene matches. Amplification used 60 Vbeta primers and 13 Jbeta primers. The method was immunoSEQ multiplex PCR; TCRdb's version includes in-frame clones alone and lacks a portion of them. Altogether 65,000 to 90,000 clones are present, around 79% being singletons, with the ten largest covering 2% to 3%. As regards this clone: The antigen remains undetermined.

The V call is TRBV5-6, the J call TRBJ2-5; 7 bases agree with TRBD2. Sequencing was done on a sample of PBMCs. This receptor was identified in a man younger than 40 in good health and CMV-seronegative. CDR3 bases: TGTGCCAGCAGCTTGGCTGCCTGGGGGGGTGAAGAGACCCAGTACTTC. Residues: CASSLAAWGGEETQYF.